The entry that follows covers one T cell receptor beta chain sequence. Its target is unknown. At one end the junction does not follow the germline gene, possibly because of a read error. This entry belongs to a study of T cells in tuberculosis. Study-wide context: Sequenced TCRs come from CD1B-GMM tetramer-binding T cells. In South Africa, adults with active tuberculosis were compared with IGRA-negative and latently infected IGRA-positive adolescents.

Sequencing used immunoSEQ multiplex PCR; TCRdb keeps in-frame clones, though not all of them. The sample lists about 40,000 clones, around 93% occurring once. Study outcomes and limitations: Smaller alpha distances in active tuberculosis partly reflected shorter CDR3-alpha lengths.

The CDR3 contains 14 residues. Germline V CDR1 and CDR2: LGHNA, YSLEER. At study entry, adolescents had tuberculin skin tests and IGRA screening. Sequenced material: PBMCs. The V and J genes are TRBV4-3 and TRBJ2-1; TRBD2 aligns across 8 bases. The source is a donor between 10 and 29 years old with latent tuberculosis or without tuberculosis infection. Some clones in this sample may be carry-over from other donors' samples. The CDR3 DNA follows: TGCGCCAGCAGCCGAGAAACAGGCGGGGGGCTCGCGGTCTTC. Encoded protein: CASSRETGGGLAVF.